This TCR beta chain was identified during a study of cytomegalovirus exposure and HLA in healthy donors. Germline CDR1 and CDR2: SEHNR and FQNEAQ (reference sequence). This CDR3 is 16 amino acids long. The V segment lost 5 bases and the J segment 1 base; nucleotides outside the gene matches: 8. PCR was performed using 60 Vbeta and 13 Jbeta primers. Generated by immunoSEQ multiplex PCR, the TCRdb table keeps only in-frame clones and is missing some. The repertoire consists of about 140,000 clones, with 70% to 90% occurring once and the leading ten covering around 2.5%. V usage is TRBV7-9 and J usage is TRBJ1-2, with 9 bases that match TRBD1. What was sequenced was PBMCs. This sequence originates from a man between 45 and 60 years old in good health and CMV-seronegative. The CDR3, as DNA: TGTGCCAGCAGCCCAGCCGGGACAGGGCTTAACTATGGCTACACCTTC. Its protein is CASSPAGTGLNYGYTF.